This TCR beta chain is drawn from a study of T cells in Graves' hyperthyroidism and ophthalmopathy (dated 2019 in TCRdb). About the investigation overall: Peripheral blood was sampled at the time of initial diagnosis, prior to any treatment. A discovery cohort of roughly 100 patients, fewer than 50 with Graves' ophthalmopathy and approximately 57 with stable Graves' hyperthyroidism, was used to find distinguishing TCR V-J signatures. Prospective prediction of ophthalmopathy was tested in an independent validation cohort consisting of 18 hyperthyroidism patients and approximately 16 patients who later progressed to ophthalmopathy. The roughly 90 discovery patients were divided at random into training and test sets in a 7:3 ratio. In several Graves' hyperthyroidism patients, the study also compared T-cell repertoires from thyroid tissue with T-cell repertoires from blood. After sampling, hyperthyroidism patients received methimazole starting at 30 mg daily, and ophthalmopathy patients received high-dose intravenous methylprednisolone. According to the paper, TCR Vbeta CDR3 sequencing was carried out on 135 peripheral blood samples, which came from approximately 41 ophthalmopathy, fewer than 80 hyperthyroidism and some 17 progressor patients.

General findings and caveats noted by the study authors: Sample size was not statistically predetermined, and blinding of investigators to group allocation was not performed. In cross-validation, a model built on a 13 V-J signature told ophthalmopathy apart from stable hyperthyroidism with 85% to 90% sensitivity and about 81% specificity, and in testing the same model reached 80%/75%. In validation, progression to ophthalmopathy was predicted by the model with around 71% sensitivity and 72% to 85% specificity, a median of 6.5 months before onset. Most expanded thyroid clonotypes (frequency above 0.001) were also detected in blood, a finding suggesting that blood repertoires may reflect thyroid immune responses.

As to this clonotype: Its specific antigen is unknown. Per-base quality was not reported, and no clone a single base away is much larger than it.

The TCR beta CDR3 regions were amplified from RNA transcripts. For the first round of RT-PCR on the TCR CDR3, the HTBI primer set was used together with the Qiagen OneStep RT-PCR kit. Libraries were constructed in a second round of multiplex PCR, after which size selection and purification were carried out. The libraries were sequenced on an Illumina HiSeq2000 using paired-end 100 bp reads. The paper's processing steps were these. SOAPnuke was used to process the raw data, with reads discarded if the reads contained adapters or uncalled bases, had a mean Phred below 15, or lacked an exact constant-primer or identifier match. High-quality paired reads were merged using COPE v1.2.5, and each unique nucleotide sequence was defined as a clonotype. MiTCR v1.1 was used to align clonotypes to the IMGT TRBV, TRBD and TRBJ reference segments. The analysis was restricted to V-J combinations with a frequency above 0.0001, which together covered roughly 99% of the repertoires. The TCS score was defined as the ratio of F50 (clonal expansion) to E x V (chaos), calculated using BLOSUM62-based TCRdist between CDR3 peptides within each V-J. Welch's t-statistics and random forest reduced approximately 520 V-J features to about 13, which were used in a naive Bayes classifier (R e1071). Starting from the raw public reads, TCRdb applied fastp trimming at Q25, assembled clones with MiXCR and retained in-frame beta chains. Rows are combined by CDR3 protein, so each entry shows the most common genes and DNA. For this entry, the V and J calls and clone size follow TCRdb and not the study's own pipeline. Recorded for this sample are approximately 720,000 distinct CDR3 sequences; roughly a sixth of them occurred a single time. The ten largest account for 16% of the sample.

The germline V gene (reference sequence) gives CDR1 as MNHEY and CDR2 as SMNVEV. Deletion took 3 bases off V and 0 bases off J, with a span of 14 bases between the germline ends. Including the terminal cysteine and phenylalanine, the CDR3 comprises 16 residues. The kept DNA is CDR3 alone, 48 bases in frame from the first base. Hyperthyroidism patients were newly diagnosed, with disease duration under 2 months, and aged 18 to 65 years. Exclusion was applied to patients with uncontrolled infections, other autoimmune diseases, pregnancy or lactation. Clinical symptoms, serum thyroxine and TRAb, thyroid ultrasound, and orbital computed tomography formed the basis for the diagnoses. Blood from progressor patients was collected at the time of first diagnosis with hyperthyroidism, before any ophthalmopathy symptoms had appeared. PBMCs were isolated from about 9.1 ml of fresh peripheral blood by Ficoll-Paque density gradient centrifugation. Progressor patients were defined as those initially diagnosed with Graves' hyperthyroidism in whom ophthalmopathy developed during follow-up. Total RNA was extracted with Trizol reagent, and quality was checked on an Agilent 2100 Bioanalyzer.

The receptor comes from a woman between 45 and 60 years old with Graves' hyperthyroidism that later progressed to Graves' ophthalmopathy. The sample comprised blood. The V gene is TRBV27 and the J gene is TRBJ1-2, with an unclear D gene assignment. For the CDR3, the sequence is CASSFVGGASNYGYTF. Read as DNA, the sequence is TGTGCCAGCAGTTTTGTAGGCGGAGCCTCTAACTATGGCTACACCTTC.